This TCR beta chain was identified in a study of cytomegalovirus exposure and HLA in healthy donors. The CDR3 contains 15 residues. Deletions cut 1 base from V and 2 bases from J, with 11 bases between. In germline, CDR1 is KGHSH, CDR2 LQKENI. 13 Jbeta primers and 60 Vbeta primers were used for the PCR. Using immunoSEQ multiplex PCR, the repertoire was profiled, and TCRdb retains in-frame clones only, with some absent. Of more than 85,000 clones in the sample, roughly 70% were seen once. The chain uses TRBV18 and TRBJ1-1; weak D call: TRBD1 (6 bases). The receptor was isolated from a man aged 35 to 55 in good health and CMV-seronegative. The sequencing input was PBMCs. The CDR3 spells CASSPRAGDNTEAFF. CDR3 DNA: TGTGCCAGCTCACCACGGGCAGGGGATAACACTGAAGCTTTCTTT.